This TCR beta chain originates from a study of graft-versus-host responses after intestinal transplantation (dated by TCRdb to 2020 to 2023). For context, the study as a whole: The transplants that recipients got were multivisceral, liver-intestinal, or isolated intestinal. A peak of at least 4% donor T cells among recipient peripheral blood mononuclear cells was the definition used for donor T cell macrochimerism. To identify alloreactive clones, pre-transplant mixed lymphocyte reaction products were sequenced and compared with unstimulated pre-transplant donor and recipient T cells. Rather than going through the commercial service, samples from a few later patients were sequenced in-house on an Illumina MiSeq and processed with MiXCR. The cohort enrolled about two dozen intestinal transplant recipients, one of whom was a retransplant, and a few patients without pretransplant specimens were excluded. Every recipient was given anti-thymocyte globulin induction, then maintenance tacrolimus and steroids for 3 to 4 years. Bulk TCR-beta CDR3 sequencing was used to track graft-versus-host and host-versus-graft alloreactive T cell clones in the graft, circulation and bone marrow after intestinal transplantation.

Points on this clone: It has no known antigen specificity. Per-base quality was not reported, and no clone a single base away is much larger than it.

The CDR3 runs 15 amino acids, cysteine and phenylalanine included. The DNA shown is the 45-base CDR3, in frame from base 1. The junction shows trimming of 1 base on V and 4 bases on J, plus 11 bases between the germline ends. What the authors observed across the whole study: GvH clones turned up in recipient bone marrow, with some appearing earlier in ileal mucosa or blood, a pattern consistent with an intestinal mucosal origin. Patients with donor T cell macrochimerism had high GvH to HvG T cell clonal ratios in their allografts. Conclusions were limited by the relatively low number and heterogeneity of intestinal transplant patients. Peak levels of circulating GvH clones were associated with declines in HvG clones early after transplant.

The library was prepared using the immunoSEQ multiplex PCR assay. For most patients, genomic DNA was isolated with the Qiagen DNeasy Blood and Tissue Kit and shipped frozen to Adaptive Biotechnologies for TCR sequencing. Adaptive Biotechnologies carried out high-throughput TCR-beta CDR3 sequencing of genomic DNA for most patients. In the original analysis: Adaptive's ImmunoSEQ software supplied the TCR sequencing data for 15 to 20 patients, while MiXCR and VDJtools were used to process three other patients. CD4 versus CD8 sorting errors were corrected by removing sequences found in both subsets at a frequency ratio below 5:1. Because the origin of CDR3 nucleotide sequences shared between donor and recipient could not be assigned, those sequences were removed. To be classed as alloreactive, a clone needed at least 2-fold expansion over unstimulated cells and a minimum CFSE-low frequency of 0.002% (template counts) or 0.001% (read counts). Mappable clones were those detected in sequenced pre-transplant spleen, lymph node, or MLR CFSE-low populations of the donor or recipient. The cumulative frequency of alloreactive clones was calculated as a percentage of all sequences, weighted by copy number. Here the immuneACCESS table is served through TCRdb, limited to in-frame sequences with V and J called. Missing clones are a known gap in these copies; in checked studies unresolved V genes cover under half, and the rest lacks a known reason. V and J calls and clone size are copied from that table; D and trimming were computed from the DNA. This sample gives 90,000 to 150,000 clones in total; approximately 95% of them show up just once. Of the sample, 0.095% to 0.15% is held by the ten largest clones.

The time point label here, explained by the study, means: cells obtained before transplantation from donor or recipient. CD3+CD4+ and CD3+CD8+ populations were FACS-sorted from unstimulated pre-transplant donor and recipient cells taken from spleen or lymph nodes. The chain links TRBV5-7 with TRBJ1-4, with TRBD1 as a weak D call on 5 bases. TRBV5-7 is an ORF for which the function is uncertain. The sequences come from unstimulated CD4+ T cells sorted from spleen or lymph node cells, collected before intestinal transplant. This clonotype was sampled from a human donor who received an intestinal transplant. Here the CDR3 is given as CASSLRRTSNEKLFF. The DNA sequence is TGTGCCAGCAGCTTGAGAAGGACAAGTAATGAAAAACTGTTTTTT.